These 16 T cell receptor beta chains were sequenced from one sample in a study of vaccination effects on CD4 cells after COVID-19 (dated by TCRdb to between 2020 and 2023). Receptor libraries were prepared by the immunoSEQ multiplex PCR assay. Drawn from immuneACCESS, this table holds only the in-frame rearrangements with V and J called that TCRdb kept. Clones are partly lost; checked studies trace under half to an unresolved V gene and leave the rest unexplained. In this sample the table shows approximately 31,000 clones, approximately 70% of which occur a single time. The ten largest clones take up under 4% of the sample. After less than 13 days of culture, CD4+ T cells were isolated with the EasySep CD4+ T cell isolation kit. Their antigen targets remain unknown. Sequences were derived from CD4+ T cells from PBMCs cultured without peptide, sampled before COVID-19 vaccination. The source of these receptors is a human donor who received a COVID-19 vaccine.

The rearrangement links TRBV4-2 to TRBJ1-1; no definite D call. The ends were cut back, 0 bases at V and 3 bases at J, with 5 bases in the middle. The CDR3 consists of 13 residues. From germline, CDR1 is LGHNA and CDR2 YNFKEQ. CDR3 in DNA: TGTGCCAGCAGCCAAGATCCGGACACTGAAGCTTTCTTT. It translates to CASSQDPDTEAFF.

The chain recombines TRBV19 with TRBJ2-3, with D possibly being TRBD2 (6 bases). There are 13 residues in the CDR3. Germline V gene sequence: CDR1 LNHDA, CDR2 SQIVND (reference sequence). V lost 5 bases to trimming and J lost 3 bases, with 9 bases between them. CDR3 DNA: TGTGCCAGTAGTCCCCGGGGGACAGATACGCAGTATTTT. Translation: CASSPRGTDTQYF.

The J gene is TRBJ1-1, the V gene TRBV7-9; 7 bases match TRBD1. The CDR3 is made up of 14 amino acids. The J segment lost 5 bases and the V segment lost 4 bases, leaving 7 bases of the junction unmatched. Germline values: CDR1 SEHNR, CDR2 FQNEAQ (reference sequence). DNA of the CDR3: TGTGCCAGCAGCTATAACAGGGGAGGTACTGAAGCTTTCTTT. It is translated as CASSYNRGGTEAFF.

The chain links TRBV25-1 to TRBJ2-3; the match to TRBD2 covers 12 bases. The V segment lost 5 bases and the J segment 5 bases; nucleotides outside the gene matches: 11. CDR1 MGHDK and CDR2 SYGVNS come from the germline V gene. The CDR3 is made up of 17 amino acids. The DNA of the CDR3 is TGTGCCAGCAGTACATCCCGACTAGCGGGAGAGGAAGATACGCAGTATTTT. Protein sequence: CASSTSRLAGEEDTQYF.

The chain employs TRBV3-1 (or the pseudogene TRBV3-2) and TRBJ2-3, with D uncertain. Trimming pared 0 bases from V and 7 bases from J, leaving 20 bases between. The V gene's germline CDR1 is LGHDT and CDR2 YNNKEL (reference sequence). CDR3 length: 17 residues. The CDR3 sequence: CASSQDPLGTYGNTQYF. The DNA of the CDR3 is TGTGCCAGCAGCCAAGACCCATTGGGAACCTACGGAAATACGCAGTATTTT.

This clone has just a few counts. The CDR3 loop reads CATSDLQLSRVSVMVENTGELFF. The CDR3 DNA sequence: TGTGCCACCAGTGATTTGCAGTTATCCAGGGTTAGTGTAATGGTTGAGAACACCGGGGAGCTGTTTTTT. V gene TRBV24-1 combines with J gene TRBJ2-2; D is perhaps TRBD1 (5 bases). This CDR3 is built from 23 residues. Germline V CDR1 and CDR2: KGHDR, SFDVKD. The V end was cut by 0 bases, the J end by 1 base, with 29 bases between.

This chain links TRBV27 with TRBJ2-5, with D perhaps TRBD1 (6 bases). Trimming pared 5 bases from V and 5 bases from J, leaving 15 bases between. The CDR3 is 14 residues long. Germline V gene sequence: CDR1 MNHEY, CDR2 SMNVEV (reference sequence). This CDR3 is CASSPMGATETQYF. In nucleotides, the CDR3 is TGTGCCAGCAGTCCCATGGGGGCTACGGAGACCCAGTACTTC.

V is TRBV5-4 and J is TRBJ2-3, with TRBD2 as a possible D gene (7 bases). Deletions cut 4 bases from V and 3 bases from J, with 18 bases between. CDR1 SGHNT and CDR2 YYREEE come from the germline V gene (reference sequence). This CDR3 has 16 amino acids. The CDR3 coding sequence is TGTGCCAGCAGCAACGAGGGGGGGGGCCCAACAGATACGCAGTATTTT. Protein: CASSNEGGGPTDTQYF.

The gene calls are TRBV7-9 and TRBJ2-7; the D is unclear. This CDR3 spans 14 amino acids. The germline V gene has CDR1 SEHNR and CDR2 FQNEAQ (reference sequence). V dropped 2 bases and J dropped 2 bases, with 10 bases sitting between them. CDR3 nucleotides: TGTGCCAGCAGCTTATTGGGCAGTGCCTACGAGCAGTACTTC. Residues: CASSLLGSAYEQYF.

This clone occurred a few times. The chain carries TRBV9 and TRBJ1-1; D is ambiguous. V was clipped by 4 bases and J by 2 bases, with 12 bases between them. The CDR3 runs 14 residues. Germline lookup yields CDR1 SGDLS and CDR2 YYNGEE. CDR3 sequence (DNA): TGTGCCAGCAGCCCGAGGACTCTAAACACTGAAGCTTTCTTT. It yields the protein CASSPRTLNTEAFF.

Only a few counts were recorded for this clone. The chain recombines TRBV5-4 with TRBJ2-2; possible D gene TRBD1, 6 bases. V shed 4 bases and J shed 4 bases, with 8 bases lying between them. The CDR3 length is 13 residues. CDR1 is SGHNT, CDR2 YYREEE, per germline (reference sequence). CDR3 region: CASSQDSTGELFF. CDR3 coding DNA: TGTGCCAGCAGCCAGGACAGCACCGGGGAGCTGTTTTTT.

The chain has TRBV7-8 and TRBJ2-1; 10 bases line up with TRBD2. This CDR3 spans 15 amino acids. V lost 5 bases and J lost 3; bases outside the gene matches: 4. Germline CDR1 reads SGHVS; CDR2 reads FQNEAQ. Here the CDR3 reads CASSPASGGYNEQFF. The CDR3 bases are TGTGCCAGCAGCCCAGCTAGCGGGGGCTACAATGAGCAGTTCTTC.

For the CDR3, the DNA is TGCGCCAGCAGCGTTGGACAGGGGGACCAGCCCCAGCATTTT. It is translated as CASSVGQGDQPQHF. The V call is TRBV5-1, the J call TRBJ1-5, with 10 bases fitting TRBD1. The CDR3 contains 14 residues. From germline, CDR1 is SGHRS and CDR2 YFSETQ. Trimming removed 4 bases from V and 7 bases from J; junction bases left unmatched: 5.

This chain connects TRBV5-1 to TRBJ2-6; TRBD1 is a possible D gene (6 bases). This CDR3 has 18 amino acids. CDR1 is SGHRS, CDR2 YFSETQ, per germline. V dropped 3 bases and J dropped 0 bases, with 16 bases sitting between them. CDR3 residues: CASSSTTLDSSGANVLTF. As DNA, the CDR3 is TGCGCCAGCAGCTCCACCACCTTGGACAGCTCTGGGGCCAACGTCCTGACTTTC.

V and J are TRBV6-5 and TRBJ1-1, with 12 bases lining up with TRBD1. V lost 6 bases and J lost 2; bases outside the gene matches: 4. CDR3 length: 15 amino acids. Germline CDR1 is MNHEY and CDR2 is SVGAGI. The CDR3 DNA follows: TGTGCCAGCAGGGGACAGGGGGCCGGAAACACTGAAGCTTTCTTT. Protein sequence: CASRGQGAGNTEAFF.

The V and J genes are TRBV19 and TRBJ1-6, with TRBD1 matching 9 bases. V shed 6 bases and J 9 bases; nucleotides not matched to a gene: 6. CDR3 length: 14 amino acids. Per germline, CDR1 LNHDA and CDR2 SQIVND (reference sequence). CDR3 nucleotide sequence: TGTGCCAGTAGGGCAGACAGGGGGAGTTCACCCCTCCACTTT. Encoded protein: CASRADRGSSPLHF.